This TCR beta chain comes out of a study of CD8 T cells in Susac syndrome. The germline CDR1 and CDR2 sequences are SGDLS and YYNGEE. The CDR3 is 17 amino acids. Unmatched junction bases numbered 14, after V lost 2 bases and J lost 3 bases. Negative isolation was applied to CD8+ and CD4+ T cells, and FACS enrichment was applied to TEMRA cells. Random hexamers were used to reverse transcribe roughly 0.5 to 1 ug of RNA. It was immunoSEQ multiplex PCR that amplified TCR beta CDR3 across 54 Vbeta and 13 Jbeta. TCRdb re-analysed the immunoSEQ multiplex PCR reads in MiXCR, keeping a single row per CDR3 protein. The sample gives 200,000 or so distinct CDR3 sequences, about 95% of which show up once; 0.093% is in the top ten.

J is TRBJ2-7 and V is TRBV9, with 7 bases fitting TRBD2. The receptor was isolated from a human donor with multiple sclerosis. The specimen was CD4+ T cells from PBMCs. The CDR3 bases are TGTGCCAGCAGCGTTGGGGCCGTCTCTAGCGGAGACTACGAGCAGTACTTC. It encodes CASSVGAVSSGDYEQYF.